These T cell receptor beta chains were read from a single sample in a study of cytomegalovirus exposure and HLA in healthy donors. Sequencing used immunoSEQ multiplex PCR; TCRdb keeps in-frame clones, though not all of them. Of 180,000 or so clones in the sample, approximately 78% are singletons; the top ten hold approximately 0.8%. The specimen sequenced was PBMCs. The receptors here all came from a woman between 18 and 29 years old in good health and CMV-seronegative. CDR3s leave out the opening cysteine and the closing phenylalanine or tryptophan. D genes are given only for firm matches.

. | TRBV4-2 | ASSQENSGGGYT
TRBD1 | TRBV28 | ASSSGGNGNQPQH
. | TRBV6-1 | ASSEQSSVNEQY
TRBD2 | TRBV4-2 | ASSQGLAGGLGANVLT
. | TRBV27 | ASSPQGRQGLAQH
TRBD1 | TRBV6-6 | ASSRTGGGNQPQH
TRBD1 | TRBV11-3 | ASSLEAGTGGREQF
. | TRBV11-2 | ASSFNYEQY
. | TRBV4-2 | ASSQSRTNNQPQH
TRBD1 | TRBV19 | ASSIWVGTGDQPQH
TRBD2 | TRBV4-2 | ASSRGVEASGNEQF
TRBD2 | TRBV27 | ASSLGLAGVVGELF
. | TRBV6-5 | ASSTTGEGLEQY
. | TRBV19 | ASSGGGTGTDTQY
TRBD2 | TRBV10-1 | ASSSLAGLPQF
TRBD2 | TRBV7-9 | ASSGTSGVTDTQY
TRBD2 | TRBV6-5 | ASSLASGYNEQF
TRBD2 | TRBV2 | ASSGRLAGNNEQF
. | TRBV5-4 | ASSLAGGLNEQY
TRBD1 | TRBV11-3 | ASSSRDRGHEQY
. | TRBV28 | ASTWGQDGYT
. | TRBV30 | ACGGWGFGTEAF
TRBD2 | TRBV6-1 | ASIESPGLSPQETQY
. | TRBV10-3 | AIGQGGNEQF
TRBD2 | TRBV5-1 | ASRQTFSGTDEQY
. | TRBV5-1 | ASSLIGGGTGETQY
TRBD1 | TRBV14 | ASSLTGESSQF
TRBD1 | TRBV5-4 | ASSLIRGRSFGANVLT
TRBD2 | TRBV14 | ASSQSRGVGTGGSYEQY
TRBD2 | TRBV7-9 | SSSLRTSGNYEQY
TRBD2 | TRBV28 | ASSLGGSGDEQF
. | TRBV13 | ASRGRAEGYT
. | TRBV5-4 | ASSLGTGPSYEQY
TRBD2 | TRBV4-1 | ASSQVIAGDYRNEQY
TRBD1 | TRBV11-2 | ASSWTGVSNTEAF
. | TRBV19 | ASSTDKYGTGTDTQY
. | TRBV6-1 | ATRGSEQY
. | TRBV10-3 | AISGGGGSGDTQY
TRBD1 | TRBV28 | ASSPPTGEGTGAVF
. | TRBV7-6 | ASSPAGRSLTGELF
. | TRBV4-1 | ASSQRPTEYNEQF
. | TRBV6-4 | ASSDSRGSGTDTQY
TRBD2 | TRBV6-5 | ASSSLAGVVDTQY
. | TRBV6-1 | ASSVYRGGEQY
. | TRBV7-3 | ASSPSGARTGELF
TRBD1 | TRBV11-2 | ASSPGTVRTEAF
TRBD2 | TRBV19 | ASSIRRLAGGHNEQF
TRBD1 | TRBV15 | ATSRHGTGSYEQY
. | TRBV5-1 | ASSLQALGEETQY
TRBD1 | TRBV13 | ASSQGQGFRNEQF
TRBD1 | TRBV5-6 | ASRTGTGVYEQY
TRBD1 | TRBV10-3 | ANARGPSYGYT
TRBD1 | TRBV4-2 | ASSAQGANTEAF
TRBD1 | TRBV11-3 | ASSLAGTASNYGYT
. | TRBV27 | ASSPRWAGQETQY
. | TRBV27 | ASSLVEYNEQF
. | TRBV18 | ASSPEPRGGQY
TRBD2 | TRBV5-4 | ASSPGLAGVKLYEQY